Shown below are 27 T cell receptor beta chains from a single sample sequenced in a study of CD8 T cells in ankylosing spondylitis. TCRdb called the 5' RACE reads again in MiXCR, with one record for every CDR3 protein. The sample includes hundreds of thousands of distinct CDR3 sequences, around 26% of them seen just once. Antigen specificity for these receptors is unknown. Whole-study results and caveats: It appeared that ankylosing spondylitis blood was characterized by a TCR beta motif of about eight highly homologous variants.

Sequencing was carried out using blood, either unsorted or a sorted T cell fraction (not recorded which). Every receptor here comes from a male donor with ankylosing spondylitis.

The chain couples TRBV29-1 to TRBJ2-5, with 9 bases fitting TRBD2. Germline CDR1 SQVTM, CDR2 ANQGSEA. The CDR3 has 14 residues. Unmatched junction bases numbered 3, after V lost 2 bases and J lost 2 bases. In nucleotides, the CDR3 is TGCAGCGTTGAACGGGCGGGAGGGCAAGAGACCCAGTACTTC. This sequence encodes CSVERAGGQETQYF.

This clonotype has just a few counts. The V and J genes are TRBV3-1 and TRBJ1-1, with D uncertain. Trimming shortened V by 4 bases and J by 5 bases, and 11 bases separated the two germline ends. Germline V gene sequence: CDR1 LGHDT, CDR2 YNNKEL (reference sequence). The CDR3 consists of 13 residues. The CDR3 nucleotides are TGTGCCAGCAGCCTGAAGAGGGAGACTGAAGCTTTCTTT. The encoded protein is CASSLKRETEAFF.

The CDR3 region has the DNA TGTGCCAGCAGCTGGGGACTAGCGGGAGGGTTCGTAGCAGATACGCAGTATTTT. This codes for CASSWGLAGGFVADTQYF. This rearrangement joins TRBV7-8 to TRBJ2-3, with 16 bases identical to TRBD2. Trimming took 4 bases from V and 4 from J; bases not matched to a gene: 8. The V gene's germline CDR1 is SGHVS and CDR2 FQNEAQ. The CDR3 runs to 18 residues.

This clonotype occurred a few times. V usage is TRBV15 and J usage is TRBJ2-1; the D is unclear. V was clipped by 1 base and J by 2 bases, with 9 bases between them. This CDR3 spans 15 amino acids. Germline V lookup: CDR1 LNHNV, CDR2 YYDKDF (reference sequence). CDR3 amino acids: CATSRGQSAYNEQFF. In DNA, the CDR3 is TGTGCCACCAGCAGAGGTCAATCGGCCTACAATGAGCAGTTCTTC. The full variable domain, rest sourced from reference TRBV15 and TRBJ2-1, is DAMVIQNPRYQVTQFGKPVTLSCSQTLNHNVMYWYQQKSSQAPKLLFHYYDKDFNNEADTPDNFQSRRPNTSFCFLDIRSPGLGDTAMYLCATSRGQSAYNEQFFGPGTRLTVL.

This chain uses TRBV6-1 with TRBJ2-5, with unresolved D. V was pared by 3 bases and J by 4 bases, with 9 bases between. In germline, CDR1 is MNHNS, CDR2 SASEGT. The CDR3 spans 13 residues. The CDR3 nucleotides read TGTGCCAGCAGTGACCGTCCAGGAGAGACCCAGTACTTC. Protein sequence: CASSDRPGETQYF.

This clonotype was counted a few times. CDR3: CASSPRGGGDTEAFF. CDR3 in DNA: TGTGCCAGCAGCCCCCGGGGAGGGGGCGACACTGAAGCTTTCTTT. The V and J genes are TRBV4-2 and TRBJ1-1, with 7 bases identical to TRBD1. After removal of 4 bases from V and 3 bases from J, the junction contained 8 bases not matched to a gene. The CDR3 loop spans 15 amino acids. Looked up from germline, CDR1 is LGHNA and CDR2 is YNFKEQ.

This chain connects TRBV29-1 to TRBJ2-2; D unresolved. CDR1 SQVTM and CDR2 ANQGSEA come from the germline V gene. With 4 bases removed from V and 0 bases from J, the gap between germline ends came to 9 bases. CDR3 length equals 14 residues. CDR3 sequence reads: CSVARAANTGELFF. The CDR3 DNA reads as TGCAGCGTTGCTAGAGCAGCGAACACCGGGGAGCTGTTTTTT.

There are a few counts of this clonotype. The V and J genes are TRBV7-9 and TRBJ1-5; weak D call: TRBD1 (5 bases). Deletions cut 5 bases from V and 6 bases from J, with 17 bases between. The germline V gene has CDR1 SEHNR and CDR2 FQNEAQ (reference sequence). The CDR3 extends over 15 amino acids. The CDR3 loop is CASSLGTGMGQPQHF. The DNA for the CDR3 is TGTGCCAGCAGCCTTGGGACGGGCATGGGTCAGCCCCAGCATTTT.

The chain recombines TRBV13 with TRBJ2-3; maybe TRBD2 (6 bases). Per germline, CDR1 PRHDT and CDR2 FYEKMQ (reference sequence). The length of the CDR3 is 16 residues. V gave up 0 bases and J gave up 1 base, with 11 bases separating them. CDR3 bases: TGTGCCAGCAGCTTAGGGACGGGAGTGGGCACAGATACGCAGTATTTT. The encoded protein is CASSLGTGVGTDTQYF.

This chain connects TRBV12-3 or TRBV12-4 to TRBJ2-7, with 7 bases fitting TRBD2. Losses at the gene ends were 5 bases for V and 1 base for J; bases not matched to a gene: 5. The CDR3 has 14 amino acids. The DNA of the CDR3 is TGTGCCAGCAGTACCGGCGGGAGTTCCTACGAGCAGTACGTC. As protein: CASSTGGSSYEQYV.

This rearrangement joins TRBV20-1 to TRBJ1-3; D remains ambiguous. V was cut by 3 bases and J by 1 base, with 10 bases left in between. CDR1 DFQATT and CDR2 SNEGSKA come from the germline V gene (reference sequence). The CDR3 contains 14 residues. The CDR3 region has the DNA TGCAGTGCTAGTCAGAGAGTATCTGGAAACACCATATATTTT. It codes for CSASQRVSGNTIYF.

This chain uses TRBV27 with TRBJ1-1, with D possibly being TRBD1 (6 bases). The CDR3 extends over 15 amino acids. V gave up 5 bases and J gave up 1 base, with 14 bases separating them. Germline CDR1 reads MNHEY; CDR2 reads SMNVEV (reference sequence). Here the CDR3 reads CASSPLTTGNTEAFF. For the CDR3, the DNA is TGTGCCAGCAGTCCCCTTACGACAGGGAACACTGAAGCTTTCTTT.

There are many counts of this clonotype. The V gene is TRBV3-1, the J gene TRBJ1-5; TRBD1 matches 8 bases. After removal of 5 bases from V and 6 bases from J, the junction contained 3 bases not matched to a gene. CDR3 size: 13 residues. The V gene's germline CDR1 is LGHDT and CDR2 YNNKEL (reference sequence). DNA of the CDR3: TGTGCCAGCAGCGGACAGGGTCGTCAGCCCCAGCATTTT. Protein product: CASSGQGRQPQHF.

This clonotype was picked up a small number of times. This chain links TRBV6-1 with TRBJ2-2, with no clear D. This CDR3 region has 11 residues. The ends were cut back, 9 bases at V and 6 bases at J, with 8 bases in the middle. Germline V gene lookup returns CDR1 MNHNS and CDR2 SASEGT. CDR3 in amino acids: CASTNAGELFF. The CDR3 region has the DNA TGTGCCAGTACCAACGCCGGGGAGCTGTTTTTT.

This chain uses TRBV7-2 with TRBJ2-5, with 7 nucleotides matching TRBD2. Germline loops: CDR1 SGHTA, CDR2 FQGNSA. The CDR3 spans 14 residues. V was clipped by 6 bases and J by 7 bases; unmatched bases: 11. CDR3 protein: CASSSSGLAGTQYF. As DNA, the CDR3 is TGTGCCAGCAGTTCTAGCGGCCTCGCGGGGACCCAGTACTTC.

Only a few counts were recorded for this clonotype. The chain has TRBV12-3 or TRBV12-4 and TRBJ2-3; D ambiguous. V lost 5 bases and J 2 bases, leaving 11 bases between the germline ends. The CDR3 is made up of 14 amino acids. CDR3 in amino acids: CASSPTLHTDTQYF. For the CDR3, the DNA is TGTGCCAGCAGTCCAACCCTTCACACAGATACGCAGTATTTT.

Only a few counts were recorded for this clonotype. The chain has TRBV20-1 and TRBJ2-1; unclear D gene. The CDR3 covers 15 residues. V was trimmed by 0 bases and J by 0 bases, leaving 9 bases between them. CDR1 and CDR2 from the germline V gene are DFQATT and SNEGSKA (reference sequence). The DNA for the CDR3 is TGCAGTGCTAGAGATAGTGGGAACTCCTACAATGAGCAGTTCTTC. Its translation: CSARDSGNSYNEQFF.

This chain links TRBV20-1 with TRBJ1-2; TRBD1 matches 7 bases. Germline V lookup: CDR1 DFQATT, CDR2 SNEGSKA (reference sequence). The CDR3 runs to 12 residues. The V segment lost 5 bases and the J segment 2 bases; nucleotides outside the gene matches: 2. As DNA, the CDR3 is TGCAGTGCTTCGGACAGGAACTATGGCTACACCTTC. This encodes CSASDRNYGYTF.

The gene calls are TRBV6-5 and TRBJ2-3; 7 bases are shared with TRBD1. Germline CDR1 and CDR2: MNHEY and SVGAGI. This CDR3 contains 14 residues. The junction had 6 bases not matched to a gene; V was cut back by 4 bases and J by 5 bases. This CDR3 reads CASSLRQGGDTQYF. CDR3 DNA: TGTGCCAGCAGTTTAAGACAGGGTGGAGATACGCAGTATTTT.

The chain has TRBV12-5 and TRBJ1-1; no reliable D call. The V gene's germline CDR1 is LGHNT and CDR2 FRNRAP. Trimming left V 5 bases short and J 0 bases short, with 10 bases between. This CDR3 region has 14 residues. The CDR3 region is CASGAPFLNTEAFF. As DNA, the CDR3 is TGTGCTAGTGGTGCCCCCTTCCTGAACACTGAAGCTTTCTTT.

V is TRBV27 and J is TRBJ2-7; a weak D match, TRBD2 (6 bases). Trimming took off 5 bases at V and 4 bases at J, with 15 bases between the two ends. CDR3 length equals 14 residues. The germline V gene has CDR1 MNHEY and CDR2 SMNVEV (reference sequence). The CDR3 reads CASSQAGTSYEQYV. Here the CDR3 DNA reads TGTGCCAGCAGTCAAGCGGGTACCTCTTACGAGCAGTACGTC.

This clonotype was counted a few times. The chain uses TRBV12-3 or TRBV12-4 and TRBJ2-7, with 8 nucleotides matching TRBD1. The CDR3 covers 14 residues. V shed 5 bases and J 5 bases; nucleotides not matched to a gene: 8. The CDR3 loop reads CASSMTDRAHEQYV. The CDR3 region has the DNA TGTGCCAGCAGTATGACGGACAGGGCTCACGAGCAGTACGTC.

The CDR3 spells CASSYRGGEKLFF. In nucleotides, the CDR3 is TGTGCCAGCAGTTACAGGGGAGGTGAAAAACTGTTTTTT. The chain employs TRBV6-6 and TRBJ1-4, with D tentatively TRBD1 (5 bases). The germline V and J ends were trimmed by 2 bases and 7 bases, with 8 bases remaining between them. Germline V gene sequence: CDR1 MNHNY, CDR2 SVGAGI (reference sequence). This CDR3 comprises 13 residues.

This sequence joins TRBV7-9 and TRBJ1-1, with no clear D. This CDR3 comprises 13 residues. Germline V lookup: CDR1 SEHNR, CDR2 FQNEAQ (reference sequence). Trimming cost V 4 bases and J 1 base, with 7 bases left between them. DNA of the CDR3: TGTGCCAGCAGCTCTTACGGGAACACTGAAGCTTTCTTT. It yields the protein CASSSYGNTEAFF.

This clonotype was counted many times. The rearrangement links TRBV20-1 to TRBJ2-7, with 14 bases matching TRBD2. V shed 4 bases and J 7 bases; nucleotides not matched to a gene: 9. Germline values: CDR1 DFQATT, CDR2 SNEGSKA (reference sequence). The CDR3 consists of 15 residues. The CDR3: CSAKRLAGGLWEQYF. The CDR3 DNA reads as TGCAGTGCTAAACGACTAGCGGGAGGGCTCTGGGAGCAGTACTTC.

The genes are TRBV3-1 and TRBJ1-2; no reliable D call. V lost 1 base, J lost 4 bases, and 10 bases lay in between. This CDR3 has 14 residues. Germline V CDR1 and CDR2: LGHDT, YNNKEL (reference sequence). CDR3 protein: CASSQGNAAYGYTF. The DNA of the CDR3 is TGTGCCAGCAGCCAAGGAAACGCGGCCTATGGCTACACCTTC.

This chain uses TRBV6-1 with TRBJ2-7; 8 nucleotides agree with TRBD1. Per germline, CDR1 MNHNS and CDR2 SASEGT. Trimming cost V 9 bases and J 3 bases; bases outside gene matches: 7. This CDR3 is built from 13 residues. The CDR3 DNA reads TGTGCCAGTAGCCAGGGGGCCATCTACGAGCAGTACGTC. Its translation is CASSQGAIYEQYV.